This passage covers 20 T cell receptor beta chains from one sample sequenced in a study of OX40 agonist ivuxolimab in advanced cancers. Profiling relied on immunoSEQ multiplex PCR, and the TCRdb table lists in-frame clones only, not all of them. The table lists fewer than 80,000 clones, 85% of them singletons. Sample: CD4+ or CD8+ T cells sorted from blood, taken in a trial of the OX40 agonist ivuxolimab. These receptors originate from an adult with an advanced solid tumor such as melanoma, head and neck, liver or kidney cancer.

This chain's CDR3 is CSVRGAGGNTGELFF. CDR3 sequence (DNA): TGCAGCGTTCGGGGAGCGGGGGGTAACACCGGGGAGCTGTTTTTT. This chain links TRBV29-1 with TRBJ2-2; 9 bases fit TRBD2. There are 15 residues in the CDR3. Per the germline V gene, CDR1 is SQVTM and CDR2 is ANQGSEA. The trim removed 5 bases at V and 2 bases at J, leaving 6 bases unmatched.

The rearrangement uses TRBV13 and TRBJ2-3; D might be TRBD2 (7 bases). CDR1 is PRHDT and CDR2 is FYEKMQ in the germline V gene (reference sequence). The V gene lost 2 bases and the J gene lost 3 bases, with 12 bases spanning the gap. There are 15 residues in the CDR3. The CDR3 spells CASSLRGGQTDTQYF. The DNA of the CDR3 is TGTGCCAGCAGCTTAAGGGGGGGCCAGACAGATACGCAGTATTTT. Full variable domain (rest looked up from reference TRBV13 and TRBJ2-3): AAGVIQSPRHLIKEKRETATLKCYPIPRHDTVYWYQQGPGQDPQFLISFYEKMQSDKGSIPDRFSAQQFSDYHSELNMSSLELGDSALYFCASSLRGGQTDTQYFGPGTRLTVL.

V is TRBV10-1 and J is TRBJ2-5; 8 bases map to TRBD2. V trimming: 10 bases; J trimming: 0 bases; junction bases outside the gene matches: 10. From germline, CDR1 is WNHNN and CDR2 SYGVQD (reference sequence). This CDR3 has 15 amino acids. The CDR3 region has the DNA TGCGCCACCTTCCACCGGGGGGGCTACCAAGAGACCCAGTACTTC. Amino acids: CATFHRGGYQETQYF.

The genes are TRBV2 and TRBJ2-3, with 9 bases matching TRBD2. J lost 0 bases, V lost 6 bases, and 1 base had no gene match. This CDR3 comprises 14 residues. Germline lookup yields CDR1 SNHLY and CDR2 FYNNEI. The CDR3 reads CASRGLASTDTQYF. The DNA of the CDR3 is TGTGCCAGCAGAGGACTAGCGAGCACAGATACGCAGTATTTT.

The chain joins TRBV18 to TRBJ1-1; TRBD1 matches at 9 bases. Germline V lookup: CDR1 KGHSH, CDR2 LQKENI. Losses at the gene ends were 2 bases for V and 5 bases for J; bases not matched to a gene: 3. The CDR3 totals 14 residues. Here the CDR3 DNA reads TGTGCCAGCTCACCAACAGGGGGCAGGACTGAAGCTTTCTTT. Amino acids: CASSPTGGRTEAFF.

The chain couples TRBV6-1 to TRBJ2-1; TRBD1 agrees at 12 bases. V was pared by 2 bases and J by 8 bases, with 7 bases of the junction left unmatched. The CDR3 loop spans 16 amino acids. Germline lookup yields CDR1 MNHNS and CDR2 SASEGT. The CDR3 region is CASSEPGTGGGDEQFF. The CDR3 DNA follows: TGTGCCAGCAGTGAACCAGGGACAGGGGGCGGCGATGAGCAGTTCTTC.

The chain combines TRBV27 with TRBJ1-6, with D possibly TRBD1 on 5 matching bases. CDR3 length: 14 amino acids. Germline CDR1 and CDR2: MNHEY and SMNVEV (reference sequence). V lost 6 bases and J lost 8, with 14 bases in between. The CDR3 region is CASRQPGRYSPLHF. CDR3 nucleotides: TGTGCCAGCAGACAACCGGGACGGTATTCACCCCTCCACTTT.

CDR3 loop: CASSLGGVEGYTF. CDR3 nucleotide sequence: TGCGCCAGCAGCTTGGGTGGAGTCGAGGGCTACACCTTC. The chain is built from TRBV5-1 and TRBJ1-2; D ambiguous. The CDR3 is 13 residues long. V shed 0 bases and J shed 8 bases, with 11 bases lying between them. The germline V gene has CDR1 SGHRS and CDR2 YFSETQ.

The V and J genes are TRBV18 and TRBJ1-6; D might be TRBD1 (6 bases). The V end was cut by 3 bases, the J end by 7 bases, with 10 bases between. Germline assignment: CDR1 KGHSH and CDR2 LQKENI. The CDR3 sequence is 14 residues long. As DNA, the CDR3 is TGTGCCAGCTCACCGAGGGGGACGAATTCACCCCTCCACTTT. It translates to CASSPRGTNSPLHF.

This rearrangement joins TRBV5-5 to TRBJ2-5, with TRBD1 as a possible D gene (6 bases). Trimming took 0 bases from V and 5 from J, leaving 14 bases between them. The germline CDR1 and CDR2 sequences are SGHKS and YYEKEE (reference sequence). This CDR3 comprises 15 residues. The CDR3 reads CASSLEWGRLETQYF. The CDR3 nucleotides are TGTGCCAGCAGCTTGGAGTGGGGGCGGTTGGAGACCCAGTACTTC. Full variable domain (rest looked up from reference TRBV5-5 and TRBJ2-5): DAGVTQSPTHLIKTRGQQVTLRCSPISGHKSVSWYQQVLGQGPQFIFQYYEKEERGRGNFPDRFSARQFPNYSSELNVNALLLGDSALYLCASSLEWGRLETQYFGPGTRLLVL.

This sequence joins TRBV28 and TRBJ1-1; 7 bases fit TRBD1. CDR1 and CDR2 (germline): MDHEN, SYDVKM. The CDR3 covers 15 residues. With 5 bases clipped from V and 1 base from J, the junction kept 7 bases outside the gene matches. DNA of the CDR3: TGTGCCAGCAGTCCCGGGACAGATTGGAACACTGAAGCTTTCTTT. Its protein is CASSPGTDWNTEAFF.

J is TRBJ1-1 and V is TRBV30; D unresolved. The CDR3 consists of 15 residues. V was trimmed by 0 bases and J by 4 bases, leaving 15 bases between them. Germline CDR1 reads GTSNPN; CDR2 reads SVGIG (reference sequence). The DNA of the CDR3 is TGTGCCTGGAGTGTACCGTCCACCTGGGGCACTGAAGCTTTCTTT. This gives the protein CAWSVPSTWGTEAFF.

The V call is TRBV6-4, the J call TRBJ2-1; the D is unclear. V lost 4 bases, J lost 9 bases, and 10 bases lay in between. The CDR3 is made up of 12 amino acids. Germline V gene data show CDR1 as MRHNA and CDR2 as SNTAGT. The CDR3 region has the DNA TGTGCCAGCAGTGGGCCCACTCCTGAGCAGTTCTTC. It encodes CASSGPTPEQFF.

This chain links TRBV10-3 with TRBJ2-7; 7 bases align to TRBD1. CDR1 is ENHRY and CDR2 is SYGVKD in the germline V gene. The CDR3 loop spans 17 amino acids. The junction had 13 bases not matched to a gene; V was cut back by 0 bases and J by 5 bases. CDR3 in DNA: TGTGCCATCAGTGAGTCGAAACTAGGGGGCGTGGAGCACGAGCAGTACTTC. It yields the protein CAISESKLGGVEHEQYF.

This chain uses TRBV7-3 with TRBJ2-2; D call uncertain. The CDR3 sequence is 13 residues long. Germline V gene sequence: CDR1 SGHTA, CDR2 FQGTGA. The germline V and J ends were trimmed by 4 bases and 2 bases, with 5 bases remaining between them. CDR3 amino acids: CASSWGNTGELFF. In DNA, the CDR3 is TGTGCCAGCAGCTGGGGTAACACCGGGGAGCTGTTTTTT.

The rearrangement uses TRBV5-1 and TRBJ2-3; D is unresolved. This CDR3 is 11 amino acids long. V lost 1 base, J lost 5 bases, and 2 bases lay in between. Germline lookup yields CDR1 SGHRS and CDR2 YFSETQ. This chain's CDR3 is CASSLRDTQYF. The CDR3 DNA is TGCGCCAGCAGCTTGCGAGATACGCAGTATTTT.

V usage is TRBV19 and J usage is TRBJ2-2; TRBD1 is a possible D gene (5 bases). Germline-derived CDR1 and CDR2 are LNHDA and SQIVND (reference sequence). V lost 5 bases and J 5 bases, leaving 21 bases between the germline ends. The CDR3 has 17 amino acids. CDR3 amino acids: CASSQGQGAGRTGELFF. The CDR3 bases are TGTGCCAGTAGTCAAGGACAAGGGGCAGGTCGAACCGGGGAGCTGTTTTTT.

The chain uses TRBV2 and TRBJ2-2, with TRBD2 matching 11 bases. From germline, CDR1 is SNHLY and CDR2 FYNNEI. V lost 5 bases, J lost 4 bases, and 15 bases stayed unmatched. This CDR3 has 19 residues. For the CDR3, the DNA is TGTGCCAGCAGTCGGACTGGGCTAGCGGGGGGCCCATCCACCGGGGAGCTGTTTTTT. Protein sequence: CASSRTGLAGGPSTGELFF. Full variable domain (rest looked up from reference TRBV2 and TRBJ2-2): EPEVTQTPSHQVTQMGQEVILRCVPISNHLYFYWYRQILGQKVEFLVSFYNNEISEKSEIFDDQFSVERPDGSNFTLKIRSTKLEDSAMYFCASSRTGLAGGPSTGELFFGEGSRLTVL.

V usage is TRBV5-5 and J usage is TRBJ2-1, with D unclear. Per the germline V gene, CDR1 is SGHKS and CDR2 is YYEKEE (reference sequence). V lost 1 base to trimming and J lost 10 bases, with 12 bases between them. The CDR3 consists of 13 residues. CDR3 in amino acids: CASSLRSLIEQFF. The CDR3 DNA reads TGTGCCAGCAGCTTGAGGTCCTTAATAGAGCAGTTCTTC.

The chain couples TRBV9 to TRBJ1-1; TRBD1 might be the D (6 bases). Per germline, CDR1 SGDLS and CDR2 YYNGEE. Trimming removed 0 bases from V and 0 bases from J, with 12 bases in between. The CDR3 consists of 16 residues. CDR3 coding DNA: TGTGCCAGCAGCGTAGGACAGGACCTCATGAACACTGAAGCTTTCTTT. Its protein is CASSVGQDLMNTEAFF.